This T cell receptor (beta chain) is from a study of blood T cell repertoires in COVID-19. At the level of the study: Sites in the United States, Italy and Spain provided acute and convalescent COVID-19 samples.

V was pared by 1 base and J by 5 bases, with 8 bases between. The CDR3 extends over 13 amino acids. Germline CDR1 reads MNHNS; CDR2 reads SASEGT. With respect to this clone: The sample carries other DNA sequences with the same CDR3.

Per the study methods: For nucleated cells, counts were estimated from reference gene primer amplification. Assay: immunoSEQ multiplex PCR; the TCRdb copy retains only in-frame clones and omits some. V, J and clone size are taken as reported in that table, and D and trimming were inferred from the DNA itself. The sample holds around 250,000 clones, 70% to 90% seen once. Everyone who took part was roughly 18 to 90 years old, and they came from 20 to 25 US areas. In the 2 weeks before study entry, exposed participants met a COVID-19 case, which was PCR-confirmed or clinician-diagnosed. Sequenced material: PBMCs or T cells enriched from blood (not recorded which). The clonotype was recovered from a woman aged 50 to 65 who had been exposed to COVID-19. The gene calls are TRBV6-1 and TRBJ1-2; D uncertain. CDR3 sequence: CASSEGSYYGYTF. CDR3 in DNA: TGTGCCAGCAGTGAAGGCAGTTATTATGGCTACACCTTC.